This TCR beta chain was profiled in a study of T cells after yellow fever vaccination. Study-wide results and limits: Among primary-vaccination clones, most reappeared after the booster, at 95% to 96% for CD4 and around 91% for CD8. Though weaker, the secondary response peaked faster, on day 5 versus 15. Researchers cautioned that FACS-sorted repertoires could harbor abundant clonotypes contaminating from the bulk population.

The CDR3 consists of 17 residues. The germline gives CDR1 LGHNA, CDR2 YSLEER. Losses at the gene ends were 4 bases for V and 7 bases for J; bases not matched to a gene: 11. This clonotype was counted ten times or more. Antigen: not known. They built TCR cDNA with 5'RACE template switching, a step that put in a universal primer site and UMIs. Using its own MiXCR run on the 5' RACE reads, TCRdb lists one record per CDR3 protein. Among some 350,000 distinct CDR3 sequences listed, roughly 4.3% were seen once. The source material was PBMCs, sampled 5 days after the yellow fever booster vaccination. The chain recombines TRBV4-3 with TRBJ1-4; TRBD1 aligns across 11 bases. The sequence derives from a man in his late teens or twenties who received the YFV17D yellow fever vaccine. CDR3 in amino acids: CASSLDRVGTGGEKLFF. CDR3 DNA sequence: TGCGCCAGCAGCCTGGACAGGGTTGGGACAGGGGGTGAAAAACTGTTTTTT.